This T cell receptor beta chain was captured by sequencing in a study of regulatory T cells in long-lasting Graves disease. Time point: newly diagnosed GD, antithyroid drugs for less than 3 months. RNA extracted from PBMCs served as the sequencing template. CDR3-region Arm-PCR and iRepertoire HTBI primers produced the TCR beta libraries. TCRdb ran MiXCR on the multiplex PCR reads and lists one entry per CDR3 protein. This sample has just over 600,000 distinct CDR3 sequences; approximately 15% occur once, and the top ten carry 18%. There are many counts of this clonotype. The germline V gene has CDR1 MDHEN and CDR2 SYDVKM. The CDR3 extends over 13 amino acids. Deletions cut 8 bases from V and 8 bases from J, with 16 bases between. In addition, the sample was reused for a study of T cells in Graves' hyperthyroidism and ophthalmopathy.

The TCR was taken from a woman in her twenties or thirties with Graves disease. V usage is TRBV28 and J usage is TRBJ1-3, with a tentative D call TRBD1 (5 bases). The source was peripheral blood mononuclear cells (PBMCs), collected at new diagnosis, from a patient treated with antithyroid drugs. CDR3 in DNA: TGTGCCAGCTTCCTCCAGGGAAGAGACACCATATATTTT. Translating it yields CASFLQGRDTIYF.